Each of the 25 T cell receptor beta chains below was sequenced from the same sample in a study of cytomegalovirus exposure and HLA in healthy donors. The PCR had 60 Vbeta and 13 Jbeta primers. Sequencing used immunoSEQ multiplex PCR; TCRdb keeps in-frame clones, though not all of them. The table records about 160,000 clones, approximately 78% of them present only once. Sequencing was carried out using PBMCs. The receptors were gathered from a male donor in good health and CMV-seronegative.

The V gene is TRBV10-3, the J gene TRBJ2-5; D is perhaps TRBD2 (5 bases). Germline V CDR1 and CDR2: ENHRY, SYGVKD. Trimming removed 3 bases from V and 4 bases from J, with 9 bases in between. The CDR3 is 13 residues long. The CDR3 is CAISDRTGETQYF. The CDR3 coding sequence is TGTGCCATCAGTGACCGGACTGGAGAGACCCAGTACTTC.

The rearrangement uses TRBV2 and TRBJ2-2; no definite D call. The germline V gene encodes CDR1 SNHLY and CDR2 FYNNEI. V dropped 7 bases and J dropped 0 bases, with 6 bases sitting between them. CDR3 length equals 13 residues. CDR3 protein: CASTPANTGELFF. CDR3 DNA: TGTGCCAGCACTCCCGCGAACACCGGGGAGCTGTTTTTT. The complete variable domain, with remaining parts taken from reference TRBV2 and TRBJ2-2, reads EPEVTQTPSHQVTQMGQEVILRCVPISNHLYFYWYRQILGQKVEFLVSFYNNEISEKSEIFDDQFSVERPDGSNFTLKIRSTKLEDSAMYFCASTPANTGELFFGEGSRLTVL.

This chain connects TRBV9 to TRBJ1-2; a weak D match, TRBD1 (6 bases). Looked up from germline, CDR1 is SGDLS and CDR2 is YYNGEE. V was shortened by 8 bases and J by 2 bases, with 7 bases between the two germline ends. The CDR3 length is 11 residues. For the CDR3, the DNA is TGTGCCAGTACAGGGAACTATGGCTACACCTTC. Translation gives CASTGNYGYTF.

This clone was counted between two and nine times. This chain links TRBV25-1 with TRBJ1-2; 8 bases map to TRBD1. Unmatched junction bases numbered 4, after V lost 2 bases and J lost 2 bases. Per germline, CDR1 MGHDK and CDR2 SYGVNS. The CDR3 length is 15 residues. Here the CDR3 DNA reads TGTGCCAGCAGTGAAGGAAACAGGGGGAACTATGGCTACACCTTC. This sequence encodes CASSEGNRGNYGYTF.

The chain uses TRBV5-6 and TRBJ2-5, with 7 bases fitting TRBD1. The J segment lost 2 bases and the V segment lost 0 bases, leaving 10 bases of the junction unmatched. CDR3 length equals 17 residues. Per germline, CDR1 SGHDT and CDR2 YYEEEE. In DNA form, the CDR3 reads TGTGCCAGCAGCTTGGAGAGGGGGCTAAGAGTTCAAGAGACCCAGTACTTC. Protein product: CASSLERGLRVQETQYF.

This sequence joins TRBV28 and TRBJ2-3, with D possibly being TRBD2 (7 bases). Germline CDR1 is MDHEN and CDR2 is SYDVKM. This CDR3 is built from 14 residues. V lost 6 bases and J 4 bases, leaving 14 bases between the germline ends. The CDR3 sequence: CASRAGGGPDTQYF. CDR3 DNA sequence: TGTGCCAGCAGAGCCGGCGGGGGCCCAGATACGCAGTATTTT.

V gene TRBV10-3 combines with J gene TRBJ2-7, with D possibly being TRBD1 (5 bases). Germline V CDR1 and CDR2: ENHRY, SYGVKD. Trimming removed 4 bases at V and 3 bases at J, with 7 bases between. The CDR3 totals 12 residues. The CDR3 protein is CAISGGRYEQYF. CDR3 coding DNA: TGTGCCATCAGTGGGGGCCGCTACGAGCAGTACTTC.

This clone was found a few times. CDR3 protein: CASSQEASAITDTQYF. For the CDR3, the DNA is TGCGCCAGCAGCCAAGAAGCTAGCGCCATCACAGATACGCAGTATTTT. This sequence joins TRBV4-3 and TRBJ2-3, with a possible D match to TRBD2 (6 bases). V lost 0 bases and J 2 bases, leaving 12 bases between the germline ends. CDR1 is LGHNA, CDR2 YSLEER, per germline. The CDR3 is 16 amino acids.

This chain uses TRBV7-2 with TRBJ2-7, with TRBD2 matching 10 bases. The CDR3 runs to 14 residues. After removal of 4 bases from V and 7 bases from J, the junction contained 7 bases not matched to a gene. CDR1 and CDR2 (germline): SGHTA, FQGNSA. The CDR3 DNA is TGTGCCAGCAGCTACACTAGCGGGATGGGTGAGCAGTACTTC. This sequence encodes CASSYTSGMGEQYF.

The chain couples TRBV5-1 to TRBJ2-2; D ambiguous. The germline V and J ends were trimmed by 0 bases and 4 bases, with 7 bases remaining between them. Per germline, CDR1 SGHRS and CDR2 YFSETQ. The CDR3 extends over 14 amino acids. The CDR3: CASSLVGRTGELFF. DNA of the CDR3: TGCGCCAGCAGCTTGGTGGGCCGCACCGGGGAGCTGTTTTTT.

This clone appeared a single time. V is TRBV11-2 and J is TRBJ1-2; TRBD1 agrees at 11 bases. There are 15 residues in the CDR3. Germline assignment: CDR1 SGHAT and CDR2 FQNNGV. The trim removed 3 bases at V and 3 bases at J, leaving 3 bases unmatched. CDR3 amino acids: CASSFGQGAHYGYTF. CDR3 bases: TGTGCCAGCAGCTTTGGACAGGGGGCACACTATGGCTACACCTTC.

A few counts support this clone. V and J are TRBV5-6 and TRBJ1-4; D possibly corresponds to TRBD1 (6 bases). CDR1 is SGHDT and CDR2 is YYEEEE in the germline V gene. The CDR3 spans 14 residues. The V and J ends lost 4 bases and 5 bases respectively, with 12 bases between them. The CDR3 DNA sequence: TGTGCCAGCAGCAAGGGACACCGAAATGAAAAACTGTTTTTT. Its protein is CASSKGHRNEKLFF.

The chain joins TRBV7-9 to TRBJ2-3, with D possibly being TRBD2 (6 bases). Trimming removed 3 bases at V and 5 bases at J, with 18 bases between. The germline V gene has CDR1 SEHNR and CDR2 FQNEAQ (reference sequence). The CDR3 contains 16 residues. The CDR3 nucleotides are TGTGCCAGCAGCTTGGAGGGCGGGAAGGTAGTAGATACGCAGTATTTT. It yields the protein CASSLEGGKVVDTQYF.

The V and J genes are TRBV29-1 and TRBJ2-6, with TRBD1 matching 12 bases. This CDR3 has 18 residues. Losses at the gene ends were 1 base for V and 3 bases for J; bases not matched to a gene: 7. Germline V lookup: CDR1 SQVTM, CDR2 ANQGSEA. CDR3 nucleotides: TGCAGCGTTGAAGGGATGGGACAGGGGGCGCTTGGGGCCAACGTCCTGACTTTC. Its translation: CSVEGMGQGALGANVLTF. Variable domain in full (rest from reference TRBV29-1 and TRBJ2-6): SAVISQKPSRDICQRGTSLTIQCQVDSQVTMMFWYRQQPGQSLTLIATANQGSEATYESGFVIDKFPISRPNLTFSTLTVSNMSPEDSSIYLCSVEGMGQGALGANVLTFGAGSRLTVL.

A single count supports this clone. The CDR3 loop reads CASSTQSGRITDTQYF. In DNA form, the CDR3 reads TGTGCCAGCAGCACGCAGTCGGGGAGGATCACAGATACGCAGTATTTT. The V call is TRBV7-2, the J call TRBJ2-3, with D possibly being TRBD2 (6 bases). The germline V gene has CDR1 SGHTA and CDR2 FQGNSA. V lost 5 bases to trimming and J lost 2 bases, with 17 bases between them. CDR3 length: 16 residues. Full variable domain (rest looked up from reference TRBV7-2 and TRBJ2-3): GAGVSQSPSNKVTEKGKDVELRCDPISGHTALYWYRQSLGQGLEFLIYFQGNSAPDKSGLPSDRFSAERTGGSVSTLTIQRTQQEDSAVYLCASSTQSGRITDTQYFGPGTRLTVL.

This chain joins TRBV9 and TRBJ1-1, with 8 bases lining up with TRBD1. From germline, CDR1 is SGDLS and CDR2 YYNGEE. This CDR3 is 17 amino acids long. The V and J ends lost 3 bases and 2 bases, in that order; junction bases with no gene match: 12. In DNA form, the CDR3 reads TGTGCCAGCAGCGGAATCCGTGGACAGGGTTTCAACACTGAAGCTTTCTTT. It codes for CASSGIRGQGFNTEAFF.

DNA for the CDR3: TGTGCCAGCAGCTTGAGCAGGGCCCTGAACACCGGGGAGCTGTTTTTT. This sequence encodes CASSLSRALNTGELFF. The chain uses TRBV7-2 and TRBJ2-2; tentative D call: TRBD1 (5 bases). The CDR3 consists of 16 residues. CDR1 SGHTA and CDR2 FQGNSA come from the germline V gene. The V and J ends lost 3 bases and 1 base respectively, with 12 bases between them.

This rearrangement joins TRBV10-3 to TRBJ2-5, with a possible D match to TRBD1 (5 bases). CDR3 size: 12 residues. Trimming removed 10 bases from V and 0 bases from J, with 9 bases in between. Germline assignment: CDR1 ENHRY and CDR2 SYGVKD. The CDR3: CATKTDQETQYF. DNA of the CDR3: TGTGCCACTAAGACAGACCAAGAGACCCAGTACTTC.

The chain joins TRBV7-9 to TRBJ2-7; TRBD2 agrees at 8 bases. From germline, CDR1 is SEHNR and CDR2 FQNEAQ (reference sequence). Germline trimming cut 4 bases from V and 2 bases from J; bases unmatched to any gene: 7. The CDR3 length is 15 residues. The CDR3 bases are TGTGCCAGCAGCTCTGGAGCGGGAGATACCTACGAGCAGTACTTC. Its translation is CASSSGAGDTYEQYF.

Concerning this clone: An end of the junction differs from the germline gene, which may be a read error. The V gene is TRBV6-5, the J gene TRBJ1-2; D is perhaps TRBD1 (5 bases). The CDR3 runs to 11 residues. Germline CDR1 MNHEY, CDR2 SVGAGI. The CDR3 coding sequence is TGTGCCAGCGGCAGGGCTCATGGCTACCCCTTC. Translated, it gives CASGRAHGYPF.

This clone was seen only a few times. The rearrangement links TRBV7-9 to TRBJ1-2, with 7 bases that match TRBD1. CDR1 and CDR2 from the germline V gene are SEHNR and FQNEAQ (reference sequence). The CDR3 sequence is 15 residues long. J gave up 0 bases and V 1 base, and 2 bases lay outside the gene matches. CDR3 residues: CASSLVQGTNYGYTF. For the CDR3, the DNA is TGTGCCAGCAGCTTAGTACAGGGGACTAACTATGGCTACACCTTC.

DNA for the CDR3: TGTGCCAGCAGCTTCGACGGGTACTCCTACGAGCAGTACTTC. Its translation is CASSFDGYSYEQYF. The chain has TRBV7-2 and TRBJ2-7; no reliable D call. The CDR3 covers 14 residues. Deletions cut 3 bases from V and 0 bases from J, with 9 bases between. Germline V CDR1 and CDR2: SGHTA, FQGNSA.

This clone was observed a few times. The chain's CDR3 is CASRERTGSFGEQYF. As DNA, the CDR3 is TGTGCCAGCAGGGAAAGGACAGGTAGTTTCGGGGAGCAGTACTTC. The chain employs TRBV2 and TRBJ2-7; 7 nucleotides match TRBD1. Trimming removed 6 bases from V and 7 bases from J; junction bases left unmatched: 15. The CDR3 runs 15 residues. Germline CDR1 SNHLY, CDR2 FYNNEI.

This sequence joins TRBV7-8 and TRBJ2-7; the D is unclear. Germline values: CDR1 SGHVS, CDR2 FQNEAQ. This CDR3 contains 11 residues. V was trimmed by 4 bases and J by 2 bases, leaving 3 bases between them. The DNA for the CDR3 is TGTGCCAGCAGCTCAACCTACGAGCAGTACTTC. Translation gives CASSSTYEQYF.

The rearrangement uses TRBV13 and TRBJ2-3, with D perhaps TRBD1 (5 bases). CDR3 size: 12 residues. CDR1 and CDR2 (germline): PRHDT, FYEKMQ (reference sequence). Between the trimmed V and J ends, which lost 5 bases and 6 bases, there was a span of 9 bases. For the CDR3, the DNA is TGTGCCAGCAGCAAAAAGGGGGATACGCAGTATTTT. Translating gives CASSKKGDTQYF.